This TCR beta chain was recovered during a study of post-analysis software for immune sequencing data (dated by TCRdb to 2015 to 2017). Regarding the study in general: Disease courses on record covered relapsing-remitting, secondary progressive and progressive-relapsing multiple sclerosis, though some patients had no subtype annotation. The patient repertoires were compared against 10 to 12 previously published healthy control repertoires obtained from donors aged about 6 to 26 years. A subset of samples was prepared in parallel using single-end sample barcoding, then pooled and co-amplified after Illumina adapter ligation.

TCR beta repertoires were profiled from peripheral blood of roughly twelve young patients with multiple sclerosis to demonstrate the VDJtools post-analysis software. The multiple sclerosis patients were children and adolescents between about 6 and 16 years of age. Concerning this clonotype itself: What this receptor recognizes is not known. No per-base quality is available; no much larger clone lies one base away.

Library preparation used PCR. Reads for this sample came from an Illumina HiSeq 2500. To reduce PCR and sequencing biases, unique molecular identifiers were incorporated into the TCR beta cDNA libraries. Approximately 500,000 cDNA molecules were obtained per 1 to 10 million input T cells, so each molecule approximated one T cell. The same protocol used for the earlier healthy control dataset was applied to prepare and sequence the patient libraries. Samples belonging to the same batch were prepared together, multiplexed and sequenced on a shared HiSeq lane. The source study handled its data this way. MIGEC was used to process the raw barcoded reads, and molecular identifier groups with only a single read were discarded before consensus assembly and CDR3 extraction. Clonotype tables were post-analysed with VDJtools, and diversity was normalized by down-sampling all datasets to the smallest sample size. To correct batch-related cross-sample contamination, repertoire overlap clustering matched CDR3 amino acid sequences but not nucleotide sequences. TCRdb ran its own pipeline on the public reads, namely fastp trimming at Q25 and MiXCR clone calling, and kept in-frame beta chains. Rows merge per CDR3 protein into single entries with the most common DNA and genes. These V and J calls derive from TCRdb rather than the authors' analysis. In this sample the table shows approximately 400,000 distinct CDR3 sequences, around 33% of which occur a single time. The ten largest clones capture 13% of the sample.

The V and J ends are trimmed by 4 bases and 3 bases, leaving 15 bases between them. Looking up the germline V gene (reference sequence) yields CDR1 SEHNR and CDR2 FQNEAQ. Spanning cysteine to phenylalanine, the CDR3 consists of 15 amino acids. Just CDR3 DNA is preserved here, 45 bases in frame from base 1. Points the paper makes about the study in general: The multiple sclerosis patient group was slightly younger than the control group. Roughly 5 TRBV segments, including TRBV5-6, TRBV5-1 and TRBV20-1, were significantly more frequent in patients than controls. Normalized Chao1 diversity was significantly lower in multiple sclerosis patients than controls, suggesting substantial peripheral T-cell clonal expansion. Direct clustering with F measure showed strong co-clustering of samples prepared in the same batch, prompting a batch-effect correction.

What was sequenced was blood. The chain is made from TRBV7-9 and TRBJ1-2; a tentative D match to TRBD1 spans 5 bases. The source is a girl aged 5 to 17 with multiple sclerosis. The DNA reads as follows: TGTGCCAGCAGCTCCCCTTGGGGGACGGACTATGGCTACACCTTC. Its protein is CASSSPWGTDYGYTF.